This T cell receptor beta chain was captured by sequencing in a study of shared clonotypes between healthy human individuals. Memory CD4+ cells were the fraction left after CD45RA+ naive selection. A word on this clone: Its antigen remains unknown.

Findings and caveats of the study: Naive subsets generally exceeded memory subsets in estimated richness.

Germline CDR1 MDHEN, CDR2 SYDVKM. CDR3 length equals 12 residues. Trimming cost V 0 bases and J 7 bases, with 6 bases left between them. Over several immunoSEQ plates, each subset's genomic DNA was distributed in even portions. Assay used: immunoSEQ multiplex PCR; TCRdb lists only in-frame clones, some missing. The sample carries a few million clones, approximately 96% recorded once. This sequence was found in a man between 18 and 29 years old in good health. The sequencing sample was made of naive CD4+ T cells sorted from blood. The subset: CD45RA+ positively selected. V is TRBV28 and J is TRBJ1-1; D is unclear. The CDR3 region is CASSLWQDEAFF. In nucleotides, the CDR3 is TGTGCCAGCAGTTTATGGCAGGATGAAGCTTTCTTT.